This T cell receptor beta chain emerged from a study of CD8 T cells in Susac syndrome (dated by TCRdb to the late 2010s). Some background on the complete study: Among the Susac syndrome patients who were sequenced, clinically active disease was present in six and clinical remission was observed in fewer than 10. Repertoire sequencing was used to test whether CD8+ T cell activation and differentiation in Susac syndrome was antigen driven. At the time of blood withdrawal, Susac syndrome patients were either therapy-naive, taking corticosteroids (with some also receiving IVIg), or on IVIg alone. Study-wide findings and limitations: The CD4+ T cell repertoire of patients with Susac syndrome showed no detectable clonal expansion. The TCR sequencing and HLA analysis was acknowledged to have included a relatively small number of individuals.

High-throughput TCR beta sequencing profiled peripheral blood CD8+ and CD4+ T cells from healthy donors, Susac syndrome patients and multiple sclerosis patients. The Susac syndrome patients fulfilled recently defined diagnostic criteria for definite or probable disease. CD8+ TEMRA cells were enriched by FACS, while bulk CD8+ and CD4+ T cells were purified by magnetic negative isolation. Blood was collected in EDTA tubes and processed within 24 hours, with PBMCs isolated through density gradient centrifugation. PBMCs intended for TCR sequencing were frozen in liquid nitrogen and were later thawed in a 37 degrees C water bath. Purity of sorted or isolated CD4+, CD8+ and CD8+ TEMRA cells was at least 90%. Comment on this clonotype: What antigen it recognizes has not been identified. No base qualities exist here, and no much larger clone lies one base off it.

The CDR3 sequence holds 15 residues, the cysteine and phenylalanine included. CDR3 DNA only is kept here, 45 bases in frame from base 1. At the junction V is shortened by 3 bases and J by 0 bases; bases outside the gene matches: 3. Per the germline V gene, KGHSH is the CDR1 and LQKENI is the CDR2. RNA was extracted using the RNeasy kit, and roughly 0.5 to 1 microgram was reverse transcribed with random hexamers. TCR beta CDR3 regions were amplified with the immunoSEQ multiplex PCR assay covering 54 Vbeta and 13 Jbeta segments. Bias from PCR amplification was corrected by using a synthetic template baseline for primer optimization and for computational correction. The published analysis was carried out like this. Reads were annotated to V, D and J genes according to IMGT and were analyzed with immunoSEQ Analyzer, with only productive sequences retained. To calculate clonality, Shannon entropy was normalized by log2 of the number of productive unique sequences and then subtracted from one. For each patient and control, public and private clones were evaluated within the 100 most prevalent clones. Clones were defined as Susac-specific if absent from the healthy and MS cohorts, from roughly 1,100 published viral clones and from other ImmuneACCESS disease sequences. TCRdb reanalyzed the raw reads on its own, using fastp at Q25 for trimming and MiXCR for clone calling, and kept in-frame beta chains. Each CDR3 protein appears once, grouped with its most common genes and DNA. These V and J calls rely on TCRdb rather than the paper's analysis. The sample table records about 180,000 distinct CDR3 sequences; around 95% of these occur just once. The top ten hold about 0.12% of the sample.

The sample consisted of CD4+ T cells from PBMCs. The TCR comes from a human donor with Susac syndrome. The chain is encoded by TRBV18 joined to TRBJ1-1; 8 bases in the junction line up with TRBD1. The CDR3 reads CASSPGTGLNTEAFF. The nucleotides are TGTGCCAGCTCACCGGGGACAGGCCTGAACACTGAAGCTTTCTTT.